The clone carrying this T cell receptor (beta chain) was counted ten times or more. Its matching antigen is unknown. Amplified TCR beta CDR3 regions were obtained using RNA transcripts as template. Scientists carried out first-round RT-PCR using HTBI primers and then a second-round multiplex PCR. TCRdb reanalysed the multiplex PCR reads using MiXCR and keeps one entry per CDR3 protein. The table records some 390,000 distinct CDR3 sequences, approximately 16% of them present only once. This sample is part of a study of Graves' ophthalmopathy and Graves' hyperthyroidism. Whole-study findings and limits: Most thyroid-expanded clonotypes exceeding 0.001 frequency were also found in blood.

This CDR3 has 15 amino acids. V shed 7 bases and J shed 5 bases, with 17 bases lying between them. Germline V gene lookup returns CDR1 SGHTA and CDR2 FQGNSA. Patients were excluded if they had other autoimmune diseases or uncontrolled infections, and likewise if pregnancy or lactation applied. The TCR comes from a woman between 18 and 29 years old with Graves' ophthalmopathy. The chain joins TRBV7-2 to TRBJ2-2; D might be TRBD2 (7 bases). The sample consisted of peripheral blood. The CDR3 DNA follows: TGTGCCAGCAACTCCCGGGGGGCGGGAACCGGGGAGCTGTTTTTT. This encodes CASNSRGAGTGELFF.